The 31 T cell receptor beta chains in this list originate from one sample, sequenced in a study of T cells in Graves' hyperthyroidism and ophthalmopathy. Researchers amplified the TCR beta CDR3 regions from RNA transcripts. TCR CDR3 regions were first amplified by RT-PCR with HTBI primers. TCRdb independently ran MiXCR on the multiplex PCR reads; one entry per CDR3 protein. The profile shows 500,000 to 600,000 distinct CDR3 sequences, 46% of them singletons. Sequencing was carried out using peripheral blood or thyroid tissue (not recorded which). These receptors all stem from a woman under 30 with Graves' hyperthyroidism.

The table lists this clonotype with many counts. The chain uses TRBV6-5 and TRBJ2-6; 8 bases align to TRBD1. Germline CDR1 is MNHEY and CDR2 is SVGAGI. The CDR3 sequence is 16 residues long. V was pared by 5 bases and J by 4 bases, with 7 bases of the junction left unmatched. CDR3: CASSTLTGDGANVLTF. The CDR3 coding sequence is TGTGCCAGCAGTACCCTGACAGGGGACGGGGCCAACGTCCTGACTTTC.

In its sample, this clonotype was seen many times. The genes are TRBV19 and TRBJ1-3; 8 bases are a match to TRBD1. Germline V gene lookup returns CDR1 LNHDA and CDR2 SQIVND (reference sequence). This CDR3 is built from 17 residues. Trimming at V came to 5 bases and at J to 0 bases, leaving 9 bases not matched to a gene. CDR3 sequence: CASSSPRTGPSGNTIYF. The CDR3 region has the DNA TGTGCCAGTAGTTCACCACGGACAGGGCCCTCTGGAAACACCATATATTTT. The variable domain in full, with the rest retrieved from reference TRBV19 and TRBJ1-3, is DGGITQSPKYLFRKEGQNVTLSCEQNLNHDAMYWYRQDPGQGLRLIYYSQIVNDFQKGDIAEGYSVSREKKESFPLTVTSAQKNPTAFYLCASSSPRTGPSGNTIYFGEGSWLTVV.

The table lists this clonotype with a count of one. This chain joins TRBV2 and TRBJ2-2, with 8 bases lining up with TRBD2. Germline loops: CDR1 SNHLY, CDR2 FYNNEI. The V gene end was trimmed by 3 bases and the J gene end by 7 bases; junction bases not matched to a gene: 16. The length of the CDR3 is 18 residues. The CDR3 loop reads CASSDGLPSGGLGGELFF. CDR3 coding DNA: TGTGCCAGCAGTGATGGGCTGCCTTCGGGAGGGCTTGGCGGGGAGCTGTTTTTT.

The table lists this clonotype with many counts. The CDR3, as DNA: TGCGCCAGCAGCCAAGAAAGCGGGGGGCCCCAGCATTTT. Amino acid sequence: CASSQESGGPQHF. The rearrangement uses TRBV4-1 and TRBJ1-5; D is perhaps TRBD1 (5 bases). The V end was cut by 0 bases, the J end by 9 bases, with 9 bases between. CDR1 is MGHRA, CDR2 YSYEKL, per germline. This CDR3 has 13 residues.

Many counts were recorded for this clonotype. The chain carries TRBV9 and TRBJ1-2, with D possibly TRBD1 on 5 matching bases. The ends were cut back, 0 bases at V and 4 bases at J, with 16 bases in the middle. This CDR3 contains 16 residues. CDR1 and CDR2 (germline): SGDLS, YYNGEE. CDR3 residues: CASSVAPKAGIYGYTF. As DNA, the CDR3 is TGTGCCAGCAGCGTAGCCCCCAAAGCAGGGATCTATGGCTACACCTTC.

This clonotype has only a few counts. Being one base from a much bigger clone, this may be a read error. This chain connects TRBV5-1 to TRBJ1-3; possible D gene TRBD1, 5 bases. Germline CDR1 reads SGHRS; CDR2 reads YFSETQ. The CDR3 extends over 15 amino acids. Here the CDR3 reads CASSWTGGDGSTIYF. For the CDR3, the DNA is TGCGCCAGCAGCTGGACCGGGGGAGATGGAAGCACCATATATTTT.

The rearrangement joins TRBV7-2 to TRBJ2-2, with 8 positions matching TRBD2. With 2 bases clipped from V and 6 bases from J, the junction kept 14 bases outside the gene matches. Germline V gene lookup returns CDR1 SGHTA and CDR2 FQGNSA. The CDR3 is 18 residues long. The CDR3 coding sequence is TGTGCCAGCAGCTTACGGGGACTAGTATTACACGGCTCCGGGGAGCTGTTTTTT. It translates to CASSLRGLVLHGSGELFF.

This clonotype has a single count. A much larger clone lies one base from this, so it may be a read error. The CDR3 region has the DNA TGCAGCGCCCTGCCTGGAAACACCATATATTTT. Its translation is CSALPGNTIYF. The rearrangement uses TRBV29-1 and TRBJ1-3; D is ambiguous. Trimming took 7 bases from V and 2 from J, leaving 6 bases between them. From germline, CDR1 is SQVTM and CDR2 ANQGSEA. The length of the CDR3 is 11 residues. The complete variable domain, with remaining parts taken from reference TRBV29-1 and TRBJ1-3, reads SAVISQKPSRDICQRGTSLTIQCQVDSQVTMMFWYRQQPGQSLTLIATANQGSEATYESGFVIDKFPISRPNLTFSTLTVSNMSPEDSSIYLCSALPGNTIYFGEGSWLTVV.

The chain joins TRBV11-1 to TRBJ1-5; D possibly corresponds to TRBD1 (5 bases). This CDR3 spans 16 amino acids. V was shortened by 6 bases and J by 14 bases, with 29 bases between the two germline ends. The germline gives CDR1 SGHAT, CDR2 FQDESV (reference sequence). The CDR3 region has the DNA TGTGCCAGCAGTTGGCGGCAGGGTGGGTTAGAGCACTACGAGCATTTT. Protein sequence: CASSWRQGGLEHYEHF. Full variable domain (remainder filled in from reference TRBV11-1 and TRBJ1-5): EAEVAQSPRYKITEKSQAVAFWCDPISGHATLYWYRQILGQGPELLVQFQDESVVDDSQLPKDRFSAERLKGVDSTLKIQPAELGDSAMYLCASSWRQGGLEHYEHFGDGTRLSIL.

This chain uses TRBV9 with TRBJ2-2, with TRBD1 matching over 9 bases. CDR3 size: 16 residues. Germline V gives CDR1 SGDLS, CDR2 YYNGEE. The ends lost 4 bases at V and 6 bases at J; junction bases unmatched: 10. Here the CDR3 reads CASSPPGQGSAGELFF. The CDR3 region has the DNA TGTGCCAGCAGCCCCCCGGGACAGGGTAGTGCCGGGGAGCTGTTTTTT.

Comment on this clonotype: One end of the junction varies from germline; a read error may be responsible. The chain is built from TRBV6-1 and TRBJ2-7; D not certain. Germline V gene sequence: CDR1 MNHNS, CDR2 SASEGT. The CDR3 length is 12 residues. CDR3 in amino acids: CASGVVAYGQYF. DNA of the CDR3: TGTGCCAGCGGGGTGGTCGCCTACGGGCAGTACTTC.

This clonotype appeared many times. V usage is TRBV4-2 and J usage is TRBJ1-6; D perhaps matches TRBD1 (5 bases). CDR1 and CDR2 from the germline V gene are LGHNA and YNFKEQ. V shed 4 bases and J shed 8 bases, with 15 bases lying between them. This CDR3 spans 15 amino acids. The CDR3: CASSLGAIEDSPLHF. Written as DNA, the CDR3 is TGTGCCAGCAGCCTTGGGGCGATCGAGGATTCACCCCTCCACTTT.

V gene TRBV6-1 combines with J gene TRBJ2-7, with 12 bases that match TRBD1. Germline lookup yields CDR1 MNHNS and CDR2 SASEGT. The V gene end was trimmed by 4 bases and the J gene end by 5 bases; junction bases not matched to a gene: 3. The CDR3 contains 14 residues. The CDR3 sequence: CASSAGTGGNEQYF. CDR3 DNA sequence: TGTGCCAGCAGTGCCGGGACAGGGGGCAACGAGCAGTACTTC.

The genes are TRBV6-4 and TRBJ1-1, with 10 bases fitting TRBD1. J was trimmed by 11 bases and V by 2 bases; bases with no gene match: 20. CDR3 length: 18 residues. Germline loops: CDR1 MRHNA, CDR2 SNTAGT. CDR3 DNA sequence: TGTGCCAGCAGTGACGGGACAGGGGACACCGGGGAGGGACGGTTGGCTTTCTTT. This encodes CASSDGTGDTGEGRLAFF.

This clonotype was recorded many times. The chain has TRBV7-2 and TRBJ2-7; TRBD1 might be the D (6 bases). CDR1 is SGHTA, CDR2 FQGNSA, per germline. V dropped 5 bases and J dropped 4 bases, with 18 bases sitting between them. The CDR3 has 15 amino acids. The CDR3 here is CASSPTAGVGYEQYF. The CDR3, as DNA: TGTGCCAGCAGCCCAACAGCAGGGGTCGGTTACGAGCAGTACTTC.

J is TRBJ2-5 and V is TRBV24-1; D might be TRBD2 (5 bases). This CDR3 has 15 amino acids. Germline loops: CDR1 KGHDR, CDR2 SFDVKD. V lost 4 bases, J lost 1 base, and 12 bases lay in between. CDR3 sequence (DNA): TGTGCCACCAGTGAAGAGGGAGAGGTCCAAGAGACCCAGTACTTC. It is translated as CATSEEGEVQETQYF.

The rearrangement joins TRBV7-9 to TRBJ1-4; 12 bases align to TRBD1. The germline V gene encodes CDR1 SEHNR and CDR2 FQNEAQ (reference sequence). This CDR3 region has 15 residues. Trimming took 5 bases from V and 9 from J; bases not matched to a gene: 7. CDR3 coding DNA: TGTGCCAGCAGCCCGGGACAGGGGGCAAGGAAAAAACTGTTTTTT. It yields the protein CASSPGQGARKKLFF.

The gene calls are TRBV10-3 and TRBJ1-1; D is undetermined. The CDR3 length is 13 residues. V was clipped by 2 bases and J by 6 bases, with 10 bases between them. Germline values: CDR1 ENHRY, CDR2 SYGVKD. The CDR3 coding sequence is TGTGCCATCAGTGAGGCAACGGGCCCTGAAGCTTTCTTT. Its translation is CAISEATGPEAFF.

This clonotype was observed many times. This chain joins TRBV19 and TRBJ2-5; 10 nucleotides line up with TRBD2. J lost 5 bases, V lost 3 bases, and 9 bases had no gene match. Germline V gene lookup returns CDR1 LNHDA and CDR2 SQIVND (reference sequence). This CDR3 spans 16 amino acids. The CDR3 loop reads CASSIQRAGGLETQYF. The CDR3 DNA reads as TGTGCCAGTAGTATCCAAAGAGCGGGAGGGCTGGAGACCCAGTACTTC.

This clonotype appeared many times. The chain employs TRBV7-2 and TRBJ2-2; 11 bases fit TRBD2. The CDR3 runs 17 residues. The V and J ends lost 11 bases and 0 bases, in that order; junction bases with no gene match: 11. Per germline, CDR1 SGHTA and CDR2 FQGNSA. The CDR3 coding sequence is TGTGCCCTGTCCCTAGCGGGAGGACCAACGAACACCGGGGAGCTGTTTTTT. Amino acids: CALSLAGGPTNTGELFF.

The V gene is TRBV12-3 or TRBV12-4, the J gene TRBJ2-7, with 9 bases lining up with TRBD1. The tail of the sequence fits TRBJ2-1 better, so the J call may be wrong. The CDR3 totals 13 residues. DNA of the CDR3: TGTGCCAGCATCGGGACAGGGTTGAATGAGCAGTTCTTC. Translated: CASIGTGLNEQFF.

This chain connects TRBV11-2 to TRBJ1-5; the match to TRBD1 covers 8 bases. The CDR3 covers 15 residues. The germline V gene encodes CDR1 SGHAT and CDR2 FQNNGV. In nucleotides, the CDR3 is TGTGCTCGGTATTCCGGGACAGGTTTCGTAAAGCCCCAGCATTTT. Translation: CARYSGTGFVKPQHF.

As to this clonotype: With a much larger clone just one base away, this may be a read error. V is TRBV7-6 and J is TRBJ2-2; 8 nucleotides align to TRBD2. Germline V gene data show CDR1 as SGHVS and CDR2 as FNYEAQ. V shed 6 bases, J shed 6 bases, and the junction held 15 bases outside the gene matches. The CDR3 extends over 17 amino acids. The CDR3 sequence is CASSSWMAGGLPGELFF. The DNA for the CDR3 is TGTGCCAGCAGTTCCTGGATGGCGGGAGGCCTCCCCGGGGAGCTGTTTTTT.

The chain carries TRBV20-1 and TRBJ1-4; TRBD1 aligns across 8 bases. This CDR3 has 13 residues. Per germline, CDR1 DFQATT and CDR2 SNEGSKA (reference sequence). Trimming cost V 7 bases and J 7 bases; bases outside gene matches: 8. CDR3 nucleotides: TGCAGTGTTGCCGGGACAGGTGTTGAAAAACTGTTTTTT. Residues: CSVAGTGVEKLFF.

The V and J genes are TRBV29-1 and TRBJ1-5; 9 bases match TRBD1. This CDR3 spans 12 amino acids. CDR1 is SQVTM and CDR2 is ANQGSEA in the germline V gene. This CDR3 is CRDYRGHQPQHF. The CDR3 coding sequence is TGCAGAGATTACAGGGGGCATCAGCCCCAGCATTTT.

To note about this clonotype: A much bigger clone sits one base away, suggesting this may be a read error. The conserved closing phenylalanine or tryptophan is absent in this CDR3, likely reflecting a read error. The chain recombines TRBV7-2 with TRBJ1-2; D is perhaps TRBD1 (5 bases). The CDR3 covers 14 residues. Germline V gives CDR1 SGHTA, CDR2 FQGNSA. V was clipped by 6 bases and J by 2 bases, with 13 bases between them. The CDR3 sequence is CASSQGGTNYGYTS. The CDR3 DNA reads as TGTGCCAGCAGTCAGGGAGGGACCAACTATGGCTACACCTCC.

This clonotype was picked up many times. V usage is TRBV20-1 and J usage is TRBJ2-2, with 9 positions matching TRBD2. This CDR3 comprises 15 residues. Trimming removed 2 bases from V and 1 base from J; junction bases left unmatched: 2. Germline loops: CDR1 DFQATT, CDR2 SNEGSKA (reference sequence). CDR3 protein: CSARLAGWNTGELFF. The DNA for the CDR3 is TGCAGTGCTAGACTAGCGGGATGGAACACCGGGGAGCTGTTTTTT.

This clonotype was picked up many times. This chain connects TRBV27 to TRBJ2-5; D is perhaps TRBD1 or TRBD2 (5 bases each). Germline assignment: CDR1 MNHEY and CDR2 SMNVEV (reference sequence). Trimming removed 5 bases at V and 5 bases at J, with 24 bases between. CDR3 length: 17 amino acids. CDR3 DNA: TGTGCCAGCAGTCCCTATCCCGGGGCGTACGGAGCGGAGACCCAGTACTTC. Its translation: CASSPYPGAYGAETQYF.

V is TRBV12-5 and J is TRBJ2-5; TRBD2 might be the D (5 bases). The CDR3 is 14 amino acids. The ends were cut back, 6 bases at V and 5 bases at J, with 16 bases in the middle. The V gene's germline CDR1 is LGHNT and CDR2 FRNRAP. The CDR3 region has the DNA TGTGCTAGTGGGAAAGGTGAGGGTGGGGAGACCCAGTACTTC. It is translated as CASGKGEGGETQYF. The variable domain in full, completed from reference TRBV12-5 and TRBJ2-5, reads DARVTQTPRHKVTEMGQEVTMRCQPILGHNTVFWYRQTMMQGLELLAYFRNRAPLDDSGMPKDRFSAEMPDATLATLKIQPSEPRDSAVYFCASGKGEGGETQYFGPGTRLLVL.

This clonotype was seen at least ten times. The chain has TRBV18 and TRBJ1-1; possibly TRBD1 for D (6 bases). CDR1 and CDR2 from the germline V gene are KGHSH and LQKENI. V lost 1 base and J lost 1, with 7 bases in between. The CDR3 totals 14 residues. CDR3 nucleotide sequence: TGTGCCAGCTCACCACAACAGGGGAACACTGAAGCTTTCTTT. It encodes CASSPQQGNTEAFF.

This clonotype was seen a handful of times. The V gene is TRBV3-1, the J gene TRBJ2-7; D is unclear. Germline CDR1 reads LGHDT; CDR2 reads YNNKEL (reference sequence). Trimming removed 3 bases from V and 3 bases from J, with 0 bases in between. This CDR3 contains 10 residues. The CDR3 DNA follows: TGTGCCAGCAGCCACTACGAGCAGTACTTC. It encodes CASSHYEQYF.